The clone carrying this T cell receptor beta chain was recorded a few times. Its specificity is not known. Authors of the study amplified TCR beta CDR3 regions from RNA transcripts. Researchers ran a first-round RT-PCR on the TCR CDR3 using the HTBI primer set. TCRdb called the multiplex PCR reads again in MiXCR, with one record for every CDR3 protein. The table has around 540,000 distinct CDR3 sequences, under 60% seen once; the top ten hold roughly 8.2%. The source of the sample is a study of T cells in Graves' hyperthyroidism and ophthalmopathy. Points from the study as a whole: In simple terms, a model built on 13 V-J features told ophthalmopathy apart from stable hyperthyroidism.

The ends lost 3 bases at V and 5 bases at J; junction bases unmatched: 7. Germline CDR1 reads KGHDR; CDR2 reads SFDVKD. The CDR3 has 15 residues. Exclusion followed for patients with uncontrolled infection, other autoimmune disease, pregnancy or lactation. Sequencing used peripheral blood or thyroid tissue (not recorded which). The TCR sequence derives from a woman aged 18-29 years with Graves' hyperthyroidism. The chain recombines TRBV24-1 with TRBJ2-5, with TRBD2 identical over 8 bases. This chain's CDR3 is CATSDRAGDRETQYF. CDR3 DNA sequence: TGTGCCACCAGTGATCGAGCGGGAGATAGGGAGACCCAGTACTTC.